This TCR beta chain came from a study of cytomegalovirus exposure and HLA in healthy donors. Points from the study as a whole: In a later analysis, V- and J-gene trimming of beta chains associated with a DCLRE1C missense variant, replicated independently. Common viral pathogens were later found to be apparently linked to several of the most significant clusters.

60 Vbeta and 13 Jbeta primers were used in PCR. The repertoire was sequenced with immunoSEQ multiplex PCR; TCRdb's copy has only in-frame clones and lacks some. The data show 150,000 to 200,000 clones, 65% to 90% seen once. CDR3 size: 15 residues. CDR1 ENHRY and CDR2 SYGVKD come from the germline V gene. After removal of 3 bases from V and 2 bases from J, the junction contained 4 bases not matched to a gene. Turning to this clone: Its antigen is unidentified.

The sequenced sample was PBMCs. The chain is built from TRBV10-3 and TRBJ2-1; 7 nucleotides agree with TRBD1. The receptor was derived from a human donor in good health. The DNA for the CDR3 is TGTGCCATCAGTGAACGGCAGGGGGCCTACAATGAGCAGTTCTTC. Its translation: CAISERQGAYNEQFF.